This T cell receptor (beta chain) appears in the sequencing data of a study of cytomegalovirus exposure and HLA in healthy donors. The germline V gene has CDR1 SGHAT and CDR2 FQNNGV. Trimming took off 0 bases at V and 3 bases at J, with 6 bases between the two ends. This CDR3 comprises 13 residues. PCR employed 60 Vbeta and 13 Jbeta primers. Clones were sequenced by immunoSEQ multiplex PCR, and TCRdb holds only the in-frame ones, with some missing. The sample shows a few hundred thousand clones, roughly 75% of them seen only once. What was sequenced was PBMCs. The sequence came from a woman aged 30 to 39 in good health and CMV-seronegative. The chain uses TRBV11-2 and TRBJ2-7; tentatively, D is TRBD2 (5 bases). CDR3 coding DNA: TGTGCCAGCAGCTTAGAGGGAGTCTACGAGCAGTACTTC. The encoded protein is CASSLEGVYEQYF.